The 26 T cell receptor beta chains listed next were all sequenced from one sample in a study of persistence of HIV-infected CD4 T cells. Cells were stimulated with overlapping HIV-1 Gag 15-mer peptides. CD40L-negative CD69-negative CD45RO-high memory CD4+ T cells were sorted as populations depleted of antigen-responding cells. The immunoSEQ assay was version 4, run in survey mode. Libraries were prepared by immunoSEQ multiplex PCR; TCRdb keeps only in-frame clonotypes and omits some of them. The sample has about 64,000 clones, 70% to 75% seen once; the top ten hold about 1.8%. Their cognate antigens are unknown. The sample consisted of CD4+ T cells sorted from PBMCs after approximately 19-hour stimulation, taken from a patient who received antiretroviral therapy. The origin of the receptors is an adult man with HIV who was CMV-seropositive.

This chain uses TRBV15 with TRBJ1-3; D uncertain. Per germline, CDR1 LNHNV and CDR2 YYDKDF (reference sequence). V dropped 2 bases and J dropped 1 base, with 9 bases sitting between them. The CDR3 covers 15 residues. The CDR3 DNA reads as TGTGCCACCAGCAGATCCGGACGGTCTGGAAACACCATATATTTT. It translates to CATSRSGRSGNTIYF.

A few counts support this clone. At one of its ends the junction is not consistent with the germline gene, which may arise from a read error. This chain uses TRBV19 with TRBJ1-2; tentative D call: TRBD1 (5 bases). This CDR3 contains 13 residues. Germline-derived CDR1 and CDR2 are LNHDA and SQIVND (reference sequence). CDR3 coding DNA: TGTGCCAGTATCCCAGACGGGACGCGCATGCTCCACTTC. Its protein is CASIPDGTRMLHF.

The V call is TRBV6-6, the J call TRBJ2-1; no firm D call. The CDR3 is 14 residues long. CDR1 and CDR2 (germline): MNHNY, SVGAGI (reference sequence). V was cut by 0 bases and J by 6 bases, with 9 bases left in between. CDR3: CASSYSSRSNEQFF. As DNA, the CDR3 is TGTGCCAGCAGTTACTCGTCGAGGTCCAATGAGCAGTTCTTC.

The chain uses TRBV7-3 and TRBJ2-6; D unresolved. The V end was cut by 2 bases, the J end by 2 bases, with 16 bases between. The CDR3 runs 18 residues. Germline V lookup: CDR1 SGHTA, CDR2 FQGTGA. The CDR3 region has the DNA TGTGCCAGCAGCTTAGGTCGAAGCAGAGCCCCTGGGGCCAACGTCCTGACTTTC. As protein: CASSLGRSRAPGANVLTF.

The V call is TRBV12-3 or TRBV12-4, the J call TRBJ1-2; D unresolved. This CDR3 has 12 residues. Trimming shortened V by 5 bases and J by 8 bases, and 12 bases separated the two germline ends. CDR3 protein: CASSPQVSGYTF. DNA of the CDR3: TGTGCCAGCAGTCCCCAGGTATCGGGCTACACCTTC.

The chain carries TRBV24-1 and TRBJ1-2; no firm D call. Trimming left V 3 bases short and J 1 base short, with 8 bases between. The CDR3 length is 14 residues. Germline V lookup: CDR1 KGHDR, CDR2 SFDVKD. This CDR3 reads CATSDQDLNYGYTF. The CDR3 nucleotides read TGTGCCACCAGTGATCAGGACCTTAACTATGGCTACACCTTC.

The sample holds one count of this clone. The same CDR3 also results from other DNA sequences found in this sample. The chain has TRBV6-1 and TRBJ1-2; D possibly corresponds to TRBD1 (6 bases). This CDR3 is 14 amino acids long. Trimming left V 1 base short and J 4 bases short, with 10 bases between. CDR1 MNHNS and CDR2 SASEGT come from the germline V gene. The CDR3 DNA is TGTGCCAGCAGTGAAGGCACAGGGCTCTATGGCTACACCTTC. Its protein product is CASSEGTGLYGYTF.

The gene calls are TRBV29-1 and TRBJ2-1; possible D gene TRBD1, 6 bases. V lost 6 bases, J lost 9 bases, and 18 bases lay in between. CDR3 length: 13 residues. From germline, CDR1 is SQVTM and CDR2 ANQGSEA. For the CDR3, the DNA is TGCAGCGTCCACGGGACACCGTCCCCTGAGCAGTTCTTC. Residues: CSVHGTPSPEQFF.

This chain connects TRBV2 to TRBJ1-2, with a possible D match to TRBD1 (5 bases). Trimming shortened V by 1 base and J by 3 bases, and 15 bases separated the two germline ends. The CDR3 is 16 amino acids. Germline lookup yields CDR1 SNHLY and CDR2 FYNNEI. CDR3 loop: CASSEGGRAEDYGYTF. The CDR3 DNA reads as TGTGCCAGCAGTGAAGGCGGCAGGGCAGAAGACTATGGCTACACCTTC.

J is TRBJ2-2 and V is TRBV3-1 (or the pseudogene TRBV3-2); 11 bases are a match to TRBD2. The J segment lost 8 bases and the V segment lost 4 bases, leaving 12 bases of the junction unmatched. This CDR3 region has 17 residues. Germline CDR1 is LGHDT and CDR2 is YNNKEL (reference sequence). CDR3 amino acids: CASSPNRLAGTTGELFF. In DNA, the CDR3 is TGTGCCAGCAGCCCGAACCGACTAGCGGGGACTACGGGGGAGCTGTTTTTT.

This clone was detected once. The chain combines TRBV28 with TRBJ2-1; 8 bases are shared with TRBD2. The germline gives CDR1 MDHEN, CDR2 SYDVKM. This CDR3 has 20 amino acids. Trimming at V came to 5 bases and at J to 0 bases, leaving 18 bases not matched to a gene. Written as DNA, the CDR3 is TGTGCCAGCAGTACCTATCCCGGGACTAGTCCTTCTACCTCCTACAATGAGCAGTTCTTC. Protein sequence: CASSTYPGTSPSTSYNEQFF.

CDR3 sequence reads: CASSPGRLQGEKLFF. CDR3 nucleotides: TGTGCCAGCAGCCCAGGACGGCTCCAAGGGGAAAAACTGTTTTTT. This chain connects TRBV9 to TRBJ1-4; D is ambiguous. V was clipped by 4 bases and J by 8 bases, with 18 bases between them. The CDR3 length is 15 residues. Germline values: CDR1 SGDLS, CDR2 YYNGEE.

The chain is built from TRBV11-2 and TRBJ1-1; possibly TRBD1 for D (5 bases). Per germline, CDR1 SGHAT and CDR2 FQNNGV. Trimming took off 5 bases at V and 11 bases at J, with 12 bases between the two ends. The CDR3 sequence is 11 residues long. The CDR3 DNA is TGTGCCAGCAGCGCCTGGGGGATGGCTTTCTTT. Translated: CASSAWGMAFF.

The chain couples TRBV18 to TRBJ2-1; TRBD1 aligns across 7 bases. This CDR3 spans 15 amino acids. V shed 4 bases and J 2 bases; nucleotides not matched to a gene: 5. Germline lookup yields CDR1 KGHSH and CDR2 LQKENI. This CDR3 reads CASSLSTGTYNEQFF. CDR3 coding DNA: TGTGCCAGCTCACTATCGACAGGGACCTACAATGAGCAGTTCTTC.

This chain uses TRBV19 with TRBJ1-6; D unresolved. CDR3 length equals 13 residues. The V end was cut by 2 bases, the J end by 7 bases, with 6 bases between. Germline V gives CDR1 LNHDA, CDR2 SQIVND (reference sequence). The CDR3 sequence: CASSIRRNSPLHF. The CDR3 nucleotides read TGTGCCAGTAGTATAAGGAGAAATTCACCCCTCCACTTT.

This clone has just a few counts. CDR3 DNA sequence: TGTGCCAGCAGTGACCGGGACAGGGGGGGAAATGAGCAGTTCTTC. This sequence encodes CASSDRDRGGNEQFF. This chain uses TRBV28 with TRBJ2-1, with 11 bases that match TRBD1. V lost 5 bases to trimming and J lost 7 bases; unmatched junction nucleotides: 7. Per the germline V gene, CDR1 is MDHEN and CDR2 is SYDVKM. The CDR3 is 15 residues long.

The chain recombines TRBV7-8 with TRBJ1-2, with D possibly matching TRBD1 (6 bases). V lost 1 base to trimming and J lost 3 bases, with 9 bases between them. Germline-derived CDR1 and CDR2 are SGHVS and FQNEAQ. The CDR3 runs 14 residues. The CDR3 DNA sequence: TGTGCCAGCAGCTTAGACAGGGCTGACTATGGCTACACCTTC. This codes for CASSLDRADYGYTF.

The CDR3 sequence: CASRRQYSPLHF. The CDR3, as DNA: TGTGCCAGCAGGCGACAGTATTCACCCCTCCACTTT. V gene TRBV6-5 combines with J gene TRBJ1-6; perhaps TRBD1 as D (5 bases). CDR1 MNHEY and CDR2 SVGAGI come from the germline V gene. CDR3 length equals 12 residues. The ends were cut back, 6 bases at V and 8 bases at J, with 8 bases in the middle.

This chain connects TRBV6-5 to TRBJ2-7; D may be TRBD1 (6 bases). Per germline, CDR1 MNHEY and CDR2 SVGAGI. The CDR3 spans 15 residues. Trimming took off 6 bases at V and 0 bases at J, with 15 bases between the two ends. For the CDR3, the DNA is TGTGCCAGCAGCTTCGACAGGCTACGCTCCTACGAGCAGTACTTC. Translating gives CASSFDRLRSYEQYF.

The J gene is TRBJ2-1, the V gene TRBV6-5, with D perhaps matching TRBD2 (7 bases). V was cut by 6 bases and J by 7 bases, with 19 bases left in between. CDR3 length: 15 amino acids. The germline V gene has CDR1 MNHEY and CDR2 SVGAGI. DNA of the CDR3: TGTGCCAGCAGCCGGGTCCGGGGGGCGCAAAATGAGCAGTTCTTC. Its translation is CASSRVRGAQNEQFF.

This clone was counted between two and nine times. This sequence joins TRBV5-1 and TRBJ1-2; D perhaps matches TRBD1 (5 bases). Germline CDR1 and CDR2: SGHRS and YFSETQ. The CDR3 has 17 amino acids. V gave up 5 bases and J gave up 0 bases, with 20 bases separating them. The CDR3 coding sequence is TGCGCCAGCAGTCATCCGCAGGTGGGGGTTTCTAACTATGGCTACACCTTC. Amino acid sequence: CASSHPQVGVSNYGYTF.

The chain employs TRBV24-1 and TRBJ2-3; 11 bases are shared with TRBD2. This CDR3 is 17 amino acids long. The V gene's germline CDR1 is KGHDR and CDR2 SFDVKD. V lost 3 bases to trimming and J lost 2 bases; unmatched junction nucleotides: 6. CDR3 nucleotide sequence: TGTGCCACCAGTGATGTTAGGACTAGCGGGCTCACAGATACGCAGTATTTT. Protein product: CATSDVRTSGLTDTQYF.

The genes are TRBV4-2 and TRBJ1-1; D gene ambiguous. The CDR3 loop spans 13 amino acids. The germline V gene has CDR1 LGHNA and CDR2 YNFKEQ. Between the trimmed V and J ends, which lost 0 bases and 9 bases, there was a span of 11 bases. CDR3 amino acids: CASSQDKERKAFF. The DNA of the CDR3 is TGTGCCAGCAGCCAAGACAAAGAAAGGAAAGCTTTCTTT.

This clone was observed a few times. V gene TRBV6-5 combines with J gene TRBJ1-1; D remains unclear. Per the germline V gene, CDR1 is MNHEY and CDR2 is SVGAGI. V was pared by 4 bases and J by 4 bases, with 10 bases between. The CDR3 covers 13 residues. This chain's CDR3 is CASSLKKATEAFF. The CDR3 region has the DNA TGTGCCAGCAGTTTAAAAAAGGCCACTGAAGCTTTCTTT.

This chain links TRBV7-9 with TRBJ2-7; perhaps TRBD1 as D (7 bases). CDR1 is SEHNR and CDR2 is FQNEAQ in the germline V gene (reference sequence). Trimming removed 3 bases at V and 1 base at J, with 13 bases between. CDR3 size: 15 residues. The CDR3 is CASSLGGQTSYEQYF. CDR3 nucleotides: TGTGCCAGCAGCTTGGGGGGACAGACGTCCTACGAGCAGTACTTC.

V and J are TRBV28 and TRBJ1-6; D gene unclear. V lost 10 bases and J 7 bases, leaving 14 bases between the germline ends. In germline, CDR1 is MDHEN, CDR2 SYDVKM. The CDR3 spans 13 residues. CDR3 in DNA: TGTGCCATCCGCGGGCACTCCAATTCACCCCTCCACTTT. This translates into CAIRGHSNSPLHF.